This T cell receptor (beta chain) was identified during a study of blood T cell repertoires in COVID-19. In the original analysis: Estimates of nucleated cell counts were drawn from the amplification of reference gene primers. Sequencing was performed with immunoSEQ multiplex PCR; in TCRdb, only in-frame clones are kept and a portion is missing. The V and J calls and clone size are taken from that table; D and trimming were inferred from the DNA. The table shows 440,000 or so clones, with about 89% occurring only once. Germline trimming cut 6 bases from V and 8 bases from J; bases unmatched to any gene: 12. The CDR3 totals 15 residues. Germline values: CDR1 MNHEY, CDR2 SVGAGI.

The sequencing input was peripheral blood. The chain joins TRBV6-5 to TRBJ2-1, with 8 bases that match TRBD1. The clonotype comes from a woman aged 40-49 years with COVID-19, enrolled during active disease. The DNA of the CDR3 is TGTGCCAGCAGAGGTGACAGGGGATACGAGGATGAGCAGTTCTTC. This gives the protein CASRGDRGYEDEQFF.